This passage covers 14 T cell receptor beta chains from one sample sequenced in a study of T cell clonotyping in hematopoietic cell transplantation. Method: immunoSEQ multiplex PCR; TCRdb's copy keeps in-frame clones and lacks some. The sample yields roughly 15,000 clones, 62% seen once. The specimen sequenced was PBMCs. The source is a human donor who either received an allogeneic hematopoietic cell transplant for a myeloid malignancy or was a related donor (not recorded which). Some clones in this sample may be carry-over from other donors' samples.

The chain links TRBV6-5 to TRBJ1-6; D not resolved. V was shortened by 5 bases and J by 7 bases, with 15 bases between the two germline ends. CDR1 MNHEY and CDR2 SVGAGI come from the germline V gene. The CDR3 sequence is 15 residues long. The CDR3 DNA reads TGTGCCAGCAGTGCCCGCGGGATCCACAATTCACCCCTCCACTTT. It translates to CASSARGIHNSPLHF.

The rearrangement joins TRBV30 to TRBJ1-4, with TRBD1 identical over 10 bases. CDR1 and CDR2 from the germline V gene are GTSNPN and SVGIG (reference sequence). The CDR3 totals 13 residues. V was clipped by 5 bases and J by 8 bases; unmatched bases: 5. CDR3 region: CAWSGTGDEKLFF. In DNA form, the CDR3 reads TGTGCCTGGTCTGGGACAGGGGACGAAAAACTGTTTTTT. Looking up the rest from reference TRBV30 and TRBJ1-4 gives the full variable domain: SQTIHQWPATLVQPVGSPLSLECTVEGTSNPNLYWYRQAAGRGLQLLFYSVGIGQISSEVPQNLSASRPQDRQFILSSKKLLLSDSGFYLCAWSGTGDEKLFFGSGTQLSVL.

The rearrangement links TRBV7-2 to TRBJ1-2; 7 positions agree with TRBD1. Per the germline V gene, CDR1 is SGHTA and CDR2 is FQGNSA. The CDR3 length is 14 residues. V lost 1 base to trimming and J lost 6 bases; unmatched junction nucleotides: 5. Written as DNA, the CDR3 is TGTGCCAGCAGCTTAGGGGCAGGGGGTGATGGCTACACCTTC. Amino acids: CASSLGAGGDGYTF.

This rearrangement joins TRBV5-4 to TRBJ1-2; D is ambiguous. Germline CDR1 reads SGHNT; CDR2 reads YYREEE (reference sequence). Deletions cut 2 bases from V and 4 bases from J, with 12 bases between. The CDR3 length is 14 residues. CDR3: CASSLGAVRYGYTF. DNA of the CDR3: TGTGCCAGCAGCTTAGGCGCCGTACGCTATGGCTACACCTTC.

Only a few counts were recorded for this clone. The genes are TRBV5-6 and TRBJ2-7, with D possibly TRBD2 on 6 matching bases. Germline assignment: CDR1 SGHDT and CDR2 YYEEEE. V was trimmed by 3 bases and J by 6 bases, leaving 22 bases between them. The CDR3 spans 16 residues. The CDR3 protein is CASSSGTVPFGGEQYF. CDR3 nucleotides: TGTGCCAGCAGCTCCGGGACGGTGCCCTTCGGGGGCGAGCAGTACTTC.

This chain's CDR3 is CAWRTSQGNYGYTF. The CDR3 nucleotides read TGTGCCTGGAGAACCTCCCAGGGTAACTATGGCTACACCTTC. V is TRBV30 and J is TRBJ1-2; maybe TRBD1 (5 bases). The CDR3 covers 14 residues. The germline CDR1 and CDR2 sequences are GTSNPN and SVGIG (reference sequence). V was shortened by 3 bases and J by 1 base, with 12 bases between the two germline ends.

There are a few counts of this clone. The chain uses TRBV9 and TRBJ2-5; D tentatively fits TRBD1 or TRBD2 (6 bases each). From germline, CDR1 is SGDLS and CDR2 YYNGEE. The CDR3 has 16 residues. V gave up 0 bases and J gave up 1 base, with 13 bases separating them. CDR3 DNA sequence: TGTGCCAGCAGCGTAGGTAACGGGGGCGGCCAAGAGACCCAGTACTTC. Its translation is CASSVGNGGGQETQYF. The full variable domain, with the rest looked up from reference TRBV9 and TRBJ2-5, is DSGVTQTPKHLITATGQRVTLRCSPRSGDLSVYWYQQSLDQGLQFLIQYYNGEERAKGNILERFSAQQFPDLHSELNLSSLELGDSALYFCASSVGNGGGQETQYFGPGTRLLVL.

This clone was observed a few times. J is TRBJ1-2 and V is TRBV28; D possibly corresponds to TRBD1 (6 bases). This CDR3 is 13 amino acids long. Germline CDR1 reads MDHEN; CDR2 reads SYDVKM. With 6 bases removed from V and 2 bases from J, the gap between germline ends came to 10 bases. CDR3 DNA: TGTGCCAGCAGACCGACAGGCAACTATGGCTACACCTTC. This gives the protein CASRPTGNYGYTF.

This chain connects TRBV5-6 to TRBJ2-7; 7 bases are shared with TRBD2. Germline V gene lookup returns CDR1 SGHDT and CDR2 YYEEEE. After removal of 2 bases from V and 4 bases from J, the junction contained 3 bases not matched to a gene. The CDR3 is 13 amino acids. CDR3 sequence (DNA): TGTGCCAGCAGCTTACGCGGGAGTTACGAGCAGTACTTC. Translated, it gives CASSLRGSYEQYF.

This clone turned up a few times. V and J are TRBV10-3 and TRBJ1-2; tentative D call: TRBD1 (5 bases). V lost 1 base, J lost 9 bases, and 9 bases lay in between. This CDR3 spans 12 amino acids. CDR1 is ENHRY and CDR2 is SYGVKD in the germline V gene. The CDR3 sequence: CAISELEGSYTF. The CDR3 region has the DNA TGTGCCATCAGTGAGTTGGAGGGGAGCTACACCTTC.

CDR3 protein: CTSSQDPFEHALGGSYEQYF. Written as DNA, the CDR3 is TGCACCAGCAGCCAAGACCCCTTCGAACATGCCCTTGGCGGGTCCTACGAGCAGTACTTC. The chain employs TRBV1 and TRBJ2-7; TRBD2 is the table's D call, not checked against the DNA. TRBV1 is designated a pseudogene. CDR3 size: 20 residues.

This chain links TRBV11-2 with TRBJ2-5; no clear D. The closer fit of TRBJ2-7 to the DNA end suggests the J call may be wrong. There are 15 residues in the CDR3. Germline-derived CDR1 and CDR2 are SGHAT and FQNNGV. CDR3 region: CASSPRVEKIAEQYF. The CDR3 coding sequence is TGTGCCAGCAGCCCGCGAGTAGAGAAGATCGCCGAGCAGTACTTC.

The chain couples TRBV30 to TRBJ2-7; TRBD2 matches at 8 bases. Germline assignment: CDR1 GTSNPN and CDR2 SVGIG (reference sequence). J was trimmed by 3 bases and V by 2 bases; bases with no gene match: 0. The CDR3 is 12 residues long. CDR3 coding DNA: TGTGCCTGGAGTACTAGCGGCTACGAGCAGTACTTC. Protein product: CAWSTSGYEQYF.

In DNA form, the CDR3 reads TGTGCCAGCAGCTATCGGACAGGAACTAACTATGGCTACACCTTC. Its protein is CASSYRTGTNYGYTF. This chain links TRBV13 with TRBJ1-2; 7 bases agree with TRBD1. CDR1 and CDR2 from the germline V gene are PRHDT and FYEKMQ (reference sequence). V dropped 4 bases and J dropped 0; count of bases not matched to a gene: 5. The CDR3 spans 15 residues.